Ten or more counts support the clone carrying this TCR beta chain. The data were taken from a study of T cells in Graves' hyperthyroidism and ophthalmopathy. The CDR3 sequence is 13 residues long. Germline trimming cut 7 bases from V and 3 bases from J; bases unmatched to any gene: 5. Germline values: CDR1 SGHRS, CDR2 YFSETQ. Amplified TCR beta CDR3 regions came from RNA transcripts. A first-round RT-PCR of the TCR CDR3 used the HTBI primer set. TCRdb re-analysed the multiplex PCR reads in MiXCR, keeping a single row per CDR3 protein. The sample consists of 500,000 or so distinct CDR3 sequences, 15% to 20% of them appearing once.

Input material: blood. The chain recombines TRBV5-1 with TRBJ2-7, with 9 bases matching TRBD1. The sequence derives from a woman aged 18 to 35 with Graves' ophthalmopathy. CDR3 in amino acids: CASGEDRGYEQYF. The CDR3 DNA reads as TGCGCCAGCGGGGAGGACAGGGGCTACGAGCAGTACTTC.